Listed below are T cell receptor beta chains from one sample, sequenced in a study of regulatory T cells in long-lasting Graves disease. In TCRdb, the multiplex PCR reads were re-called with MiXCR into one record per CDR3 protein. The table shows 350,000 to 500,000 distinct CDR3 sequences, with 16% occurring only once. These sequences were also reported in another study, on T cells in Graves' hyperthyroidism and ophthalmopathy.

The source was peripheral blood mononuclear cells (PBMCs), collected at new diagnosis, from a patient treated with antithyroid drugs. The receptors stem from a woman aged 30 to 39 with Graves disease. CDR3s include the opening cysteine and the closing phenylalanine or tryptophan. Size values are once, few and many counts, or a class for expanded clones, and some rows have none.

length: 16
size: .
V: TRBV19
CDR3: CASSSILAGDYNGQFF

length: 15
size: many
V: TRBV28
CDR3: CASSLAAQGRYEQYF

length: 15
size: .
V: TRBV27
CDR3: CASRRDSSSGNTIYF

length: 16
size: many
V: TRBV11-2
CDR3: CASSLEGGRGSYEQYF

length: 17
size: many
V: TRBV28
CDR3: CASSLLVPGGDRQPQHF

length: 16
size: many
V: TRBV19
CDR3: CASSIRRVLGNQPQHF

length: 11
size: .
V: TRBV11-2
CDR3: CASLTNNEQFF

length: 16
size: many
V: TRBV28
CDR3: CASSLRGRGRQETQYF

length: 13
size: many
V: TRBV30
CDR3: CAWSGPGFGTQYF

length: 14
size: few
V: TRBV30
CDR3: CAWSMGTSGSCPFF

length: 10
size: many
V: TRBV2
CDR3: CASSGGEQYF

length: 14
size: many
V: TRBV3-1
CDR3: CASSHRTGVYEQYF

length: 15
size: many
V: TRBV5-6
CDR3: CASSPTGTGINEQYF

length: 15
size: many
V: TRBV5-1
CDR3: CASSFGRISNEKLFF

length: 19
size: .
V: TRBV6-2/TRBV6-3
CDR3: CASSYSASGLLSGANVLTF

length: 13
size: .
V: TRBV4-3
CDR3: CASSQQGGDEQFF

length: 14
size: .
V: TRBV2
CDR3: CASSALTGRGEAFF

length: 16
size: few
V: TRBV4-3
CDR3: CASSHYRASSYNEQFF

length: 16
size: many
V: TRBV6-1
CDR3: CASSTITSGMNNEQFF

length: 16
size: few
V: TRBV7-3
CDR3: CASSDRAGVVGGELFF

length: 16
size: few
V: TRBV19
CDR3: CASSLGPGHYTGELFF

length: 16
size: few
V: TRBV7-9
CDR3: CASSPPVVGVSEKLFF

length: 16
size: many
V: TRBV5-5
CDR3: CASSVGTLNGVQPQHF

length: 16
size: many
V: TRBV12-3/TRBV12-4
CDR3: CATTRGGPTSTDTQYF

length: 16
size: many
V: TRBV5-5
CDR3: CASSFEGPLAADTQYF

length: 17
size: many
V: TRBV27
CDR3: CASSLGVGDILTYEQYF

length: 13
size: many
V: TRBV28
CDR3: CASSPGTGQEQYF

length: 15
size: few
V: TRBV12-3/TRBV12-4
CDR3: CASSYIAMMNAEAFF

length: 17
size: few
V: TRBV9
CDR3: CASSVSGGGRGTGELFF

length: 14
size: many
V: TRBV9
CDR3: CASSSGFNHYEQYF

length: 15
size: few
V: TRBV19
CDR3: CASRSAGAGYNEQFF

length: 13
size: few
V: TRBV2
CDR3: CASSEAGNSPLHF

length: 11
size: many
V: TRBV2
CDR3: CASSYKDIQYF

length: 14
size: few
V: TRBV20-1
CDR3: CSAPTGGWANVLTF

length: 15
size: .
V: TRBV10-2
CDR3: CASSPDRAYTGELFF

length: 16
size: many
V: TRBV10-3
CDR3: CAISGGDGQHYTEAFF

length: 15
size: many
V: TRBV5-1
CDR3: CASTQGLAEYYEQYF

length: 14
size: .
V: TRBV7-9
CDR3: CASSYGTGGWGYTF

length: 14
size: .
V: TRBV4-3
CDR3: CASSQKGVRAEQYF

length: 14
size: many
V: TRBV12-3/TRBV12-4
CDR3: CASTITGLGETQYF

length: 15
size: many
V: TRBV18
CDR3: CASSPPGGGGQPQHF

length: 14
size: many
V: TRBV13
CDR3: CASSLGTENNEQFF

length: 15
size: many
V: TRBV11-2
CDR3: CASSPGGAFSYEQYF

length: 13
size: .
V: TRBV19
CDR3: CASSMGLYNEQFF

length: 17
size: .
V: TRBV14
CDR3: CASSMLAGERYQETQYF

length: 15
size: many
V: TRBV4-1
CDR3: CASNPGPGNSYGYTF

length: 13
size: many
V: TRBV11-1
CDR3: CASSSGQRETQYF

length: 17
size: few
V: TRBV15
CDR3: CATVGARDRGLPGELFF

length: 14
size: many
V: TRBV7-9
CDR3: CASSRGQFTGPWFF

length: 14
size: many
V: TRBV20-1
CDR3: CSAIDRGTYYEQYF